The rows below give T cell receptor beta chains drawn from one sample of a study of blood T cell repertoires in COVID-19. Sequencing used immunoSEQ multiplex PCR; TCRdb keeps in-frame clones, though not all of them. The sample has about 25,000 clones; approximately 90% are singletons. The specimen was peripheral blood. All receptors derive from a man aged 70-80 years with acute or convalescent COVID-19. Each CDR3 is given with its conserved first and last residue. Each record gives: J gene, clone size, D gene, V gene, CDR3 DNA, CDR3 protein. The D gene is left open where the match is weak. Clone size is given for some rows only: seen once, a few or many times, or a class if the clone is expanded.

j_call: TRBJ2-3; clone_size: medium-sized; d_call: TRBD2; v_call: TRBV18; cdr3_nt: TGTGCCAGCTCGCAGACTAGCGGGGACACAGATACGCAGTATTTT; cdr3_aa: CASSQTSGDTDTQYF
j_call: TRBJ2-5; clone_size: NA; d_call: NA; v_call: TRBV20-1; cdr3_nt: TGCAGTGCCAGGGTCGGAGAGACCCAGTACTTC; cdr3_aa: CSARVGETQYF
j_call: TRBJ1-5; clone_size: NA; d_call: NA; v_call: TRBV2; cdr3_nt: TGTGCCAGCAGCGAGGACAGTTCCCAGCCCCAGCATTTT; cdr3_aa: CASSEDSSQPQHF
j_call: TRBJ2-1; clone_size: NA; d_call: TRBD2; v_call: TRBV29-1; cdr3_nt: TGCAGCAGCCGACTAGCGGGAGAGGGGAATGAGCAGTTCTTC; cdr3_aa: CSSRLAGEGNEQFF
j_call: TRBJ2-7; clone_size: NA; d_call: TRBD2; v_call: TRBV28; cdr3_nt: TGTGCCAGTGAAACTTGGGGGGGGGACGAGCAGTACTTC; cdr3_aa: CASETWGGDEQYF
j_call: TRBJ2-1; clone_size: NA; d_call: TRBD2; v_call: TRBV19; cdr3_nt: TGTGCCAGTTCGACTAGCGGGAGGAGCAATGAGCAGTTCTTC; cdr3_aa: CASSTSGRSNEQFF
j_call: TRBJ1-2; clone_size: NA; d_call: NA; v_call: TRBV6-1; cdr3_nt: TGTGCCAGCAGTGAAGCGCCAGGGAATGGCTACACCTTC; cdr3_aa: CASSEAPGNGYTF
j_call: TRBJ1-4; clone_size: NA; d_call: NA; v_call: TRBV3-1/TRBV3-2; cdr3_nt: TGTGCCAGCAGAAAGGCGACAGCCATTAATGAAAAACTGTTTTTT; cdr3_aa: CASRKATAINEKLFF
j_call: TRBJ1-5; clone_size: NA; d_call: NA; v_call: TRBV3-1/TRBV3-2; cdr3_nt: TGTGCCAGCAGCCCGGACACCCTAGGAGGGCCTCAGCCCCAGCATTTT; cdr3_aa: CASSPDTLGGPQPQHF
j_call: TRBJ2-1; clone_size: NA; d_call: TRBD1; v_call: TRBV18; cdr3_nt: TGTGCCAGCTCACCACCCACAGGGGGCAGGTACAATGAGCAGTTCTTC; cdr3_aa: CASSPPTGGRYNEQFF
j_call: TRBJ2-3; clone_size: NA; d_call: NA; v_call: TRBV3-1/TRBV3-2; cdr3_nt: TGTGCCAGCAGCCGAGGGGGTTCCACAGATACGCAGTATTTT; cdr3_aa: CASSRGGSTDTQYF
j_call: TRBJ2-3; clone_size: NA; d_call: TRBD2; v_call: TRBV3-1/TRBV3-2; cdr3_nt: TGTGCCAGCAGCCAAGATTCCCATAGAGCGGGATACACAGATACGCAGTATTTT; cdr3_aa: CASSQDSHRAGYTDTQYF
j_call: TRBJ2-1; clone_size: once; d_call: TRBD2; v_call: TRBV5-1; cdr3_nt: TGCGCCAGCAGCTTGGGAAATAGCGGGGGGTCCTACAATGAGCAGTTCTTC; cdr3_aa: CASSLGNSGGSYNEQFF
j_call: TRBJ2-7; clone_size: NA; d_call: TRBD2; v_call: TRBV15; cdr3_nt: TGTGCCACCAGCAGAGATATCGGGGGGGGGCACGAGCAGTACTTC; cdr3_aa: CATSRDIGGGHEQYF
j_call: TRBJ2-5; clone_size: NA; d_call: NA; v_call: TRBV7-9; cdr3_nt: TGTGCCAGCAGCTTAGGTAGCCAAGAGACCCAGTACTTC; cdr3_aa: CASSLGSQETQYF
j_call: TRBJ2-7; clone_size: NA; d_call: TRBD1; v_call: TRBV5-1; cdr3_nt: TGCGCCAGCAGCGTACCGGGACAGAACTACGAGCAGTACTTC; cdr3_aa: CASSVPGQNYEQYF
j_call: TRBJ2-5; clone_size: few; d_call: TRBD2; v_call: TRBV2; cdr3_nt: TGTGCCAGCAGTGTACCTAGCGGAGCCCAAGAGACCCAGTACTTC; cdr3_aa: CASSVPSGAQETQYF
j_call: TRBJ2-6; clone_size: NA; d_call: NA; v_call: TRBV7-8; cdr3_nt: TGTGCCAGCAGCTTAGTGTCACAAACCTCTGGGGCCAACGTCCTGACTTTC; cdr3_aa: CASSLVSQTSGANVLTF
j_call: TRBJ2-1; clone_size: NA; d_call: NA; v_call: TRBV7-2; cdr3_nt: TGTGCCAGCAGCTTTAGCGGGACAGCTTCCAATGAGCAGTTCTTC; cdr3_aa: CASSFSGTASNEQFF
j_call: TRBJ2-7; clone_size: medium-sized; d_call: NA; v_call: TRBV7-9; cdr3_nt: TGTGCCAGCAGCTTAGGCGGACACCGCACCTACGAGCAGTACTTC; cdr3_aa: CASSLGGHRTYEQYF
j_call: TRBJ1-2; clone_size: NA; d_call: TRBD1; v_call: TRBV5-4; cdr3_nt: TGTGCCAGCAGGGACAGGGGGCAGGGTGGCTACACCTTC; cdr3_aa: CASRDRGQGGYTF
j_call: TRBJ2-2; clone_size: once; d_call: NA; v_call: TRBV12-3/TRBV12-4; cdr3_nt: TGTGCCAGCACTCCCACCGGGGAGCTGTTTTTT; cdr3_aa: CASTPTGELFF
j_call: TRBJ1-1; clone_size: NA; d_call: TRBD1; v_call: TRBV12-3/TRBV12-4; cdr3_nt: TGTGCCAGCAGCGGGACAGGGACCACTGAAGCTTTCTTT; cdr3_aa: CASSGTGTTEAFF
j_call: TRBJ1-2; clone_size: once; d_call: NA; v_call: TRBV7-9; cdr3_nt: TGTGCCAGCAGCTTTGGCTCGGAGAACTATGGCTACACCTTC; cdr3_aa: CASSFGSENYGYTF
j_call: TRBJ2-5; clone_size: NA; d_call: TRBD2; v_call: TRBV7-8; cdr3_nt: TGTGCCAGCAGCTTAGCGTCACGGGGGGGCCGAGGACAAGAGACCCAGTACTTC; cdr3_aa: CASSLASRGGRGQETQYF
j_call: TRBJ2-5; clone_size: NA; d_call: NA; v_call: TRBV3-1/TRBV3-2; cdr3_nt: TGTGCCAGCAGCGGACATCGGAGGCTAGCGCAGGAGACCCAGTACTTC; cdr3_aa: CASSGHRRLAQETQYF
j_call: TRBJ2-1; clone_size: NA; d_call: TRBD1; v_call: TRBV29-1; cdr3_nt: TGCAGCGTGGTCGGGACAGGGGGCTCCATCCCCTACAATGAGCAGTTCTTC; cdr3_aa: CSVVGTGGSIPYNEQFF
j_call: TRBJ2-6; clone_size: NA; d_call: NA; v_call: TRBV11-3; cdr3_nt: TGTGCCAGCAGCGGAGGAGGCAGTCCCTCTGGGGCCAACGTCCTGACTTTC; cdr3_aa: CASSGGGSPSGANVLTF
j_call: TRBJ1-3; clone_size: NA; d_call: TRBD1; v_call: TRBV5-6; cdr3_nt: TGTGCCAGCAGCTTGGACAGGGGCTGGGGTGGAAACACCATATATTTT; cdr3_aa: CASSLDRGWGGNTIYF
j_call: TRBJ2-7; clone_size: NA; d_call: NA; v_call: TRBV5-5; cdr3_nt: TGTGCCAGCAGCATCACGTTAACTAGTCACGAGCAGTACTTC; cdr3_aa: CASSITLTSHEQYF
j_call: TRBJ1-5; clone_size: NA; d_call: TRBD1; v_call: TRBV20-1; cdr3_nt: TGCAGTGCTAGTCGGGACAGTAGCAATCAGCCCCAGCATTTT; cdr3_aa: CSASRDSSNQPQHF
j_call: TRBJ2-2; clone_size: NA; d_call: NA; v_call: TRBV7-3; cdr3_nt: TGTGCCAGCAGGAGCGGGTCCAACACCGGGGAGCTGTTTTTT; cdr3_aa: CASRSGSNTGELFF
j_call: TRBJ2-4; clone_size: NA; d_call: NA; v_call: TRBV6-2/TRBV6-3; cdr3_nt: TGTGCCAGCAGTTACTCGAGGGGGAGAAACATTCAGTACTTC; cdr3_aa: CASSYSRGRNIQYF
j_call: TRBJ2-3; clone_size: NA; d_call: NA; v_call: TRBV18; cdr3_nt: TGTGCCAGCTCACCTCTACCTCTCCCCGATACGCAGTATTTT; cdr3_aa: CASSPLPLPDTQYF
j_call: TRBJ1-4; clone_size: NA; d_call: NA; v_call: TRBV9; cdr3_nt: TGTGCCAGCAGCCCTCTCCCGGAGGGGGAAAAACTGTTTTTT; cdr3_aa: CASSPLPEGEKLFF
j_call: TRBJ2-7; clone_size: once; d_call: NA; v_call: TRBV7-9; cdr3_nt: TGTGCCAGCAGCCGCCCGACAGGGGGGGAATGGACTAGCGGCTACGAGCAGTACTTC; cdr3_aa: CASSRPTGGEWTSGYEQYF
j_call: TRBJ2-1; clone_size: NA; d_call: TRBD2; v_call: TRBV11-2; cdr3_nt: TGTGCCAGCAGCTTAGTCGGGGGGTACTCCTACAATGAGCAGTTCTTC; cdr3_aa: CASSLVGGYSYNEQFF
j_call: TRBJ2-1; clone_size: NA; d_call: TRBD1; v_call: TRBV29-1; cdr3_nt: TGCAGCGTTGATGGGGGACCGGGACAGGGTAATCATGAGCAGTTCTTC; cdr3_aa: CSVDGGPGQGNHEQFF